Here is one T cell receptor beta chain with its context. Antigen specificity is unknown. These data are taken from a study of regulatory T cells in long-lasting Graves disease. Study in general: Graves' disease counted as persistent after over 5 years of antithyroid drugs with positive TSH receptor antibodies. Notes on the study in general: TRBV28, TRBJ1-2 and TRBJ2-5 were favored in persistent disease. Lower TCR diversity was seen in persistent Graves' patients than in newly diagnosed ones. Among persistent patients, a larger number of public clonotypes were shared (about 3,000) than among newly diagnosed patients (approximately 970).

The authors built TCR beta libraries using iRepertoire HTBI primers and Arm-PCR of CDR3 regions. TCRdb reprocessed the multiplex PCR reads with MiXCR, giving one entry per CDR3 protein. In the table there are about half a million distinct CDR3 sequences, 20% to 25% of which are singletons. Indicated time point: persistent/refractory GD, antithyroid drugs over 5 years with positive TRAb. PBMC-derived RNA was used for the TCR library. The germline V and J ends were trimmed by 6 bases and 0 bases, with 11 bases remaining between them. There are 14 residues in the CDR3. Germline values: CDR1 LNHDA, CDR2 SQIVND (reference sequence).

Sample: peripheral blood mononuclear cells (PBMCs), taken when the disease was refractory, from a patient treated with antithyroid drugs. This TCR was sampled from a female donor with Graves disease. The chain combines TRBV19 with TRBJ1-1; D call uncertain. The CDR3 region is CASSTGRMNTEAFF. The CDR3 bases are TGTGCCAGTAGCACCGGGCGTATGAACACTGAAGCTTTCTTT.